This record looks at one T cell receptor (beta chain) sequence and its context. This sample stems from a study of blood T cell repertoires in COVID-19. Study-wide context: COVID-19 samples, acute and convalescent, were from the United States, Italy and Spain.

Resolution of symptoms, clearance, or two negative PCRs was present in recovered Cohort 3 donors. Profiled with immunoSEQ multiplex PCR; TCRdb holds only in-frame clones, not every one. The sample includes about 400,000 clones, 85% to 90% seen only once; the top ten take 1.5% to 2%. This CDR3 has 15 amino acids. V lost 0 bases and J lost 4, with 13 bases in between. Germline loops: CDR1 MNHEY, CDR2 SVGEGT. The source material was PBMCs or T cells enriched from blood (not recorded which). The sequence came from a woman aged 30 to 39 who had recovered from COVID-19. V usage is TRBV6-2 or TRBV6-3 and J usage is TRBJ2-7; maybe TRBD1 (5 bases). The chain's CDR3 is CASSYSQLQGYEQYF. The CDR3 DNA reads as TGTGCCAGCAGTTACTCCCAACTTCAGGGTTACGAGCAGTACTTC.